A selection of T cell receptor beta chains follows, all from one sample in a study of technical replicates of blood from four donors. TCRdb keeps only in-frame clones here, not all; method: immunoSEQ multiplex PCR. In the table there are tens of thousands of clones, around 93% of which are singletons. Sample: T cells isolated from PBMCs. All receptors derive from a human donor in good health. CDR3s include the opening cysteine and the closing phenylalanine or tryptophan. D genes are given only for firm matches. Where a row states a size, it is once, few, many or the class of an expanded clone; other rows omit it.

D gene: TRBD1
clone size: -
J gene: TRBJ2-3
V gene: TRBV6-6
CDR3 protein: CASTDRVVDTQYF
CDR3 DNA: TGTGCCAGCACCGACAGGGTAGTGGATACGCAGTATTTT

D gene: -
clone size: -
J gene: TRBJ2-7
V gene: TRBV20-1
CDR3 protein: CSAGESREQYF
CDR3 DNA: TGCAGTGCCGGGGAGTCTCGGGAGCAGTACTTC

D gene: -
clone size: -
J gene: TRBJ2-2
V gene: TRBV10-3
CDR3 protein: CAIRRQGARTGELFF
CDR3 DNA: TGTGCCATCAGACGCCAAGGGGCTCGCACCGGGGAGCTGTTTTTT

D gene: -
clone size: -
J gene: TRBJ2-1
V gene: TRBV11-3
CDR3 protein: CASSPSKRLVSEQFF
CDR3 DNA: TGTGCCAGCAGCCCGTCAAAGAGACTAGTGAGTGAGCAGTTCTTC

D gene: -
clone size: -
J gene: TRBJ1-2
V gene: TRBV20-1
CDR3 protein: CSAYLSGGYTF
CDR3 DNA: TGCAGTGCCTACCTCAGCGGTGGCTACACCTTC

D gene: -
clone size: -
J gene: TRBJ2-5
V gene: TRBV15
CDR3 protein: CATSRDYGRLETQYF
CDR3 DNA: TGTGCCACCAGCAGAGATTATGGGAGGCTAGAGACCCAGTACTTC

D gene: -
clone size: -
J gene: TRBJ2-2
V gene: TRBV6-5
CDR3 protein: CASSQNNRELFF
CDR3 DNA: TGTGCCAGCAGTCAGAATAATCGGGAGCTGTTTTTT

D gene: -
clone size: -
J gene: TRBJ1-2
V gene: TRBV30
CDR3 protein: CAWSAIRGYGYTF
CDR3 DNA: TGTGCCTGGAGTGCAATCCGGGGCTATGGCTACACCTTC

D gene: -
clone size: -
J gene: TRBJ2-5
V gene: TRBV6-1
CDR3 protein: CASSSQGFQETQYF
CDR3 DNA: TGTGCCAGCAGTTCACAGGGATTCCAAGAGACCCAGTACTTC

D gene: TRBD1
clone size: -
J gene: TRBJ1-2
V gene: TRBV19
CDR3 protein: CASSTLGQEDPVITYTF
CDR3 DNA: TGTGCCAGTAGTACCCTGGGACAGGAGGATCCCGTGATCACCTACACCTTC

D gene: -
clone size: -
J gene: TRBJ1-3
V gene: TRBV2
CDR3 protein: CASSENSSGNTIYF
CDR3 DNA: TGTGCCAGCAGTGAAAATAGTTCTGGAAACACCATATATTTT

D gene: -
clone size: -
J gene: TRBJ1-3
V gene: TRBV5-1
CDR3 protein: CASSSTGLGNTIYF
CDR3 DNA: TGCGCCAGCAGCTCGACAGGACTCGGAAACACCATATATTTT

D gene: -
clone size: -
J gene: TRBJ1-3
V gene: TRBV7-2
CDR3 protein: CASSSQGRNTIYF
CDR3 DNA: TGTGCCAGCAGTTCACAGGGCCGAAACACCATATATTTT

D gene: -
clone size: -
J gene: TRBJ1-2
V gene: TRBV7-9
CDR3 protein: CASSSLRGEEHYGYTF
CDR3 DNA: TGTGCCAGCAGCTCCCTTAGAGGGGAGGAGCACTATGGCTACACCTTC

D gene: -
clone size: -
J gene: TRBJ1-4
V gene: TRBV30
CDR3 protein: CAWNRGILEKLFF
CDR3 DNA: TGTGCCTGGAATCGGGGAATTTTGGAAAAACTGTTTTTT

D gene: TRBD1
clone size: -
J gene: TRBJ1-1
V gene: TRBV6-1
CDR3 protein: CASSEHPLWGQGKNTEAFF
CDR3 DNA: TGTGCCAGCAGTGAACACCCCCTCTGGGGACAGGGAAAGAACACTGAAGCTTTCTTT

D gene: -
clone size: -
J gene: TRBJ1-2
V gene: TRBV6-5
CDR3 protein: CASNPRGFQYGYTF
CDR3 DNA: TGTGCCAGCAACCCCCGGGGGTTCCAGTATGGCTACACCTTC

D gene: -
clone size: -
J gene: TRBJ2-6
V gene: TRBV27
CDR3 protein: CASSSVSGANVLTF
CDR3 DNA: TGTGCCAGCAGCTCAGTCTCTGGGGCCAACGTCCTGACTTTC

D gene: -
clone size: once
J gene: TRBJ1-1
V gene: TRBV20-1
CDR3 protein: CSASTNTEAFF
CDR3 DNA: TGCAGTGCTAGTACAAACACTGAAGCTTTCTTT

D gene: -
clone size: -
J gene: TRBJ2-1
V gene: TRBV5-1
CDR3 protein: CASSPQGLSSYNEQFF
CDR3 DNA: TGCGCCAGCAGCCCCCAGGGGCTCAGCTCCTACAATGAGCAGTTCTTC

D gene: -
clone size: -
J gene: TRBJ2-7
V gene: TRBV29-1
CDR3 protein: CSVEGLGEQYF
CDR3 DNA: TGCAGCGTTGAAGGGCTAGGCGAGCAGTACTTC

D gene: TRBD2
clone size: once
J gene: TRBJ2-1
V gene: TRBV5-1
CDR3 protein: CASSWTSGSHEQFF
CDR3 DNA: TGCGCCAGCAGCTGGACTAGCGGGAGCCATGAGCAGTTCTTC

D gene: TRBD1
clone size: -
J gene: TRBJ1-1
V gene: TRBV7-9
CDR3 protein: CASSLLTGDGTEAFF
CDR3 DNA: TGTGCCAGCAGCTTATTGACAGGGGACGGCACTGAAGCTTTCTTT

D gene: TRBD2
clone size: once
J gene: TRBJ2-1
V gene: TRBV5-1
CDR3 protein: CASSFLAGVGNEQFF
CDR3 DNA: TGCGCCAGCAGCTTCTTAGCGGGAGTGGGCAATGAGCAGTTCTTC

D gene: TRBD2
clone size: once
J gene: TRBJ2-3
V gene: TRBV4-2
CDR3 protein: CASSQDPAGGDDLPQYF
CDR3 DNA: TGTGCCAGCAGCCAAGATCCTGCCGGGGGGGACGACCTCCCTCAGTATTTT

D gene: TRBD2
clone size: -
J gene: TRBJ2-1
V gene: TRBV7-6
CDR3 protein: CASSPHRALAGGYNEQFF
CDR3 DNA: TGTGCCAGCAGCCCACACAGGGCACTAGCGGGAGGGTACAATGAGCAGTTCTTC

D gene: -
clone size: -
J gene: TRBJ2-5
V gene: TRBV19
CDR3 protein: CASSIDRGRETQYF
CDR3 DNA: TGTGCCAGTAGTATAGACAGGGGTCGAGAGACCCAGTACTTC

D gene: -
clone size: -
J gene: TRBJ1-1
V gene: TRBV2
CDR3 protein: CASSDRSTYGAGAAFF
CDR3 DNA: TGTGCCAGCAGTGATAGATCGACATACGGGGCGGGGGCAGCTTTCTTT

D gene: -
clone size: once
J gene: TRBJ1-2
V gene: TRBV14
CDR3 protein: CASSQDPGANYGYTF
CDR3 DNA: TGTGCCAGCAGCCAAGACCCAGGGGCTAACTATGGCTACACCTTC

D gene: -
clone size: -
J gene: TRBJ2-7
V gene: TRBV11-1
CDR3 protein: CASSQAWDSVGEQYF
CDR3 DNA: TGTGCCAGCAGCCAAGCATGGGACTCGGTGGGCGAGCAGTACTTC

D gene: -
clone size: -
J gene: TRBJ2-7
V gene: TRBV9
CDR3 protein: CASSVGAGVTYEQYF
CDR3 DNA: TGTGCCAGCAGCGTAGGGGCAGGGGTGACCTACGAGCAGTACTTC

D gene: TRBD2
clone size: -
J gene: TRBJ2-2
V gene: TRBV5-6
CDR3 protein: CASSLLGLAGLLNTGELFF
CDR3 DNA: TGTGCCAGCAGCTTGTTAGGACTAGCGGGGCTTCTGAACACCGGGGAGCTGTTTTTT

D gene: TRBD1
clone size: once
J gene: TRBJ1-1
V gene: TRBV5-4
CDR3 protein: CASSHRDRGFLAFF
CDR3 DNA: TGTGCCAGCAGCCACCGGGACAGGGGTTTTTTAGCTTTCTTT

D gene: TRBD2
clone size: -
J gene: TRBJ2-1
V gene: TRBV11-2
CDR3 protein: CASSLVSSGGVDEQFF
CDR3 DNA: TGTGCCAGCAGCTTAGTTTCCAGCGGGGGTGTGGATGAGCAGTTCTTC

D gene: TRBD1
clone size: -
J gene: TRBJ2-7
V gene: TRBV9
CDR3 protein: CASSPGQGSSYEQYF
CDR3 DNA: TGTGCCAGCAGCCCGGGACAGGGGAGCTCCTACGAGCAGTACTTC

D gene: -
clone size: -
J gene: TRBJ2-1
V gene: TRBV7-6
CDR3 protein: CASSNLSSYNEQFF
CDR3 DNA: TGTGCCAGCAGCAACCTCAGCTCCTACAATGAGCAGTTCTTC

D gene: TRBD2
clone size: -
J gene: TRBJ2-7
V gene: TRBV5-4
CDR3 protein: CASSLAWGEGVEQYF
CDR3 DNA: TGTGCCAGCAGCTTGGCCTGGGGGGAGGGAGTCGAGCAGTACTTC

D gene: TRBD2
clone size: once
J gene: TRBJ2-7
V gene: TRBV10-3
CDR3 protein: CAIRGTSSYEQYF
CDR3 DNA: TGTGCCATCAGGGGGACTAGCTCCTACGAGCAGTACTTC

D gene: TRBD1
clone size: -
J gene: TRBJ2-3
V gene: TRBV7-6
CDR3 protein: CASSHGQDEADTQYF
CDR3 DNA: TGTGCCAGCAGCCACGGACAGGACGAGGCAGATACGCAGTATTTT

D gene: -
clone size: -
J gene: TRBJ2-1
V gene: TRBV9
CDR3 protein: CASRGRVNEQFF
CDR3 DNA: TGTGCCAGCAGGGGGCGTGTGAATGAGCAGTTCTTC